These 32 T cell receptor beta chains were sequenced from one sample in a study of early T cells in non-severe SARS-CoV-2 infection. One entry per CDR3 protein results from TCRdb running MiXCR on the 5' RACE reads. Counted here are 45,000 or so distinct CDR3 sequences, about 25% occurring once; the ten biggest clones make up roughly 4.2%. Sequenced material: whole blood, taken at baseline. The receptors originated from an adult who was a healthcare worker with PCR-confirmed SARS-CoV-2 infection or an uninfected control (not recorded which).

The V call is TRBV20-1, the J call TRBJ2-6; the D is unclear. V was cut by 4 bases and J by 0 bases, with 10 bases left in between. The CDR3 is 15 residues long. Germline loops: CDR1 DFQATT, CDR2 SNEGSKA (reference sequence). The CDR3, as DNA: TGCAGTGCTACCGGACCCAGCTCTGGGGCCAACGTCCTGACTTTC. It is translated as CSATGPSSGANVLTF.

In this sample, this clonotype turned up a few times. The J gene is TRBJ1-2, the V gene TRBV5-4; D call uncertain. The CDR3 runs to 14 residues. V was shortened by 0 bases and J by 2 bases, with 8 bases between the two germline ends. Germline CDR1 reads SGHNT; CDR2 reads YYREEE (reference sequence). CDR3 in amino acids: CASSLAVRNYGYTF. The DNA for the CDR3 is TGTGCCAGCAGCTTGGCTGTCAGAAACTATGGCTACACCTTC.

This clonotype was observed a handful of times. The chain has TRBV7-6 and TRBJ2-5; 7 bases agree with TRBD2. Germline V CDR1 and CDR2: SGHVS, FNYEAQ. V shed 5 bases and J 5 bases; nucleotides not matched to a gene: 17. This CDR3 region has 17 residues. The CDR3 region has the DNA TGTGCCAGCAGCCCCCCATCGGAAAAACTAGCGACGGAGACCCAGTACTTC. It codes for CASSPPSEKLATETQYF.

V is TRBV5-1 and J is TRBJ2-7; 7 bases are a match to TRBD1. The germline V gene has CDR1 SGHRS and CDR2 YFSETQ. This CDR3 is 13 amino acids long. With 3 bases clipped from V and 3 bases from J, the junction kept 3 bases outside the gene matches. CDR3 protein: CASSSDRNYEQYF. Here the CDR3 DNA reads TGCGCCAGCAGCTCGGACAGGAACTACGAGCAGTACTTC.

The chain uses TRBV5-1 and TRBJ2-2, with a possible D match to TRBD1 (5 bases). Trimming took off 1 base at V and 1 base at J, with 11 bases between the two ends. Germline CDR1 and CDR2: SGHRS and YFSETQ. The CDR3 sequence is 16 residues long. The CDR3 coding sequence is TGCGCCAGCAGCTTGATTGACAGAGAGAACACCGGGGAGCTGTTTTTT. This sequence encodes CASSLIDRENTGELFF. The variable domain in full, with the rest retrieved from reference TRBV5-1 and TRBJ2-2, is KAGVTQTPRYLIKTRGQQVTLSCSPISGHRSVSWYQQTPGQGLQFLFEYFSETQRNKGNFPGRFSGRQFSNSRSEMNVSTLELGDSALYLCASSLIDRENTGELFFGEGSRLTVL.

This chain links TRBV7-7 with TRBJ1-4; D might be TRBD1 (6 bases). CDR3 size: 13 residues. Per germline, CDR1 SSHAT and CDR2 FNYEAQ (reference sequence). CDR3 loop: CARIGTQNEKLFF. In nucleotides, the CDR3 is TGTGCTAGGATCGGGACACAAAATGAAAAACTGTTTTTT.

The chain links TRBV2 to TRBJ2-3; the match to TRBD2 covers 10 bases. This CDR3 has 14 residues. The V gene's germline CDR1 is SNHLY and CDR2 FYNNEI. V lost 7 bases to trimming and J lost 3 bases; unmatched junction nucleotides: 4. CDR3 sequence: CASTGLARTDTQYF. The CDR3 nucleotides read TGTGCCAGCACGGGACTAGCGCGTACAGATACGCAGTATTTT.

This clonotype was seen repeatedly, ten times or more. This chain uses TRBV6-4 with TRBJ1-1, with TRBD1 matching over 11 bases. The CDR3 totals 14 residues. Trimming removed 4 bases from V and 4 bases from J; junction bases left unmatched: 2. CDR1 and CDR2 (germline): MRHNA, SNTAGT. The CDR3 nucleotides are TGTGCCAGCAGTGCCGGGACAGGGGGCACTGAAGCTTTCTTT. Its protein product is CASSAGTGGTEAFF.

This chain links TRBV2 with TRBJ2-4; D is ambiguous. The CDR3 has 11 residues. Between the trimmed V and J ends, which lost 4 bases and 5 bases, there was a span of 3 bases. Germline CDR1 is SNHLY and CDR2 is FYNNEI. CDR3: CASSVQNIQYF. For the CDR3, the DNA is TGTGCCAGCAGTGTTCAAAACATTCAGTACTTC.

This clonotype is medium-sized by share. The rearrangement uses TRBV7-3 and TRBJ2-2, with D perhaps TRBD2 (5 bases). V gave up 5 bases and J gave up 8 bases, with 12 bases separating them. CDR1 is SGHTA and CDR2 is FQGTGA in the germline V gene. The CDR3 sequence is 13 residues long. The CDR3 here is CASSLGVKGELFF. CDR3 in DNA: TGTGCCAGCAGCCTGGGAGTTAAGGGGGAGCTGTTTTTT.

The chain carries TRBV7-9 and TRBJ2-3, with 9 bases aligning to TRBD2. Looked up from germline, CDR1 is SEHNR and CDR2 is FQNEAQ (reference sequence). The length of the CDR3 is 15 residues. Trimming at V came to 0 bases and at J to 3 bases, leaving 1 base not matched to a gene. The CDR3 region has the DNA TGTGCCAGCAGCTTAGCGGGACTAGCAACAGATACGCAGTATTTT. This codes for CASSLAGLATDTQYF.

V is TRBV20-1 and J is TRBJ2-5; TRBD2 aligns across 11 bases. The CDR3 spans 14 residues. The germline CDR1 and CDR2 sequences are DFQATT and SNEGSKA (reference sequence). The V gene end was trimmed by 3 bases and the J gene end by 2 bases; junction bases not matched to a gene: 2. The CDR3 is CSARTSGAQETQYF. CDR3 nucleotide sequence: TGCAGTGCTAGGACTAGCGGGGCTCAAGAGACCCAGTACTTC.

The chain joins TRBV5-1 to TRBJ1-2; D may be TRBD1 (6 bases). Germline assignment: CDR1 SGHRS and CDR2 YFSETQ. This CDR3 has 14 amino acids. V lost 4 bases and J lost 1, with 11 bases in between. CDR3: CASSIGGNNYGYTF. The DNA of the CDR3 is TGCGCCAGCAGCATAGGGGGGAATAACTATGGCTACACCTTC.

The J gene is TRBJ2-7, the V gene TRBV6-2 or TRBV6-3; D is possibly TRBD2 (6 bases). CDR1 and CDR2 (germline): MNHEY, SVGEGT. V was pared by 5 bases and J by 3 bases, with 14 bases between. This CDR3 has 14 amino acids. CDR3 nucleotides: TGTGCCAGCAGTAGGTTACTAGCTTACTACGAGCAGTACTTC. Protein: CASSRLLAYYEQYF.

This clonotype was counted between two and nine times. The chain is built from TRBV20-1 and TRBJ1-6; no definite D call. V lost 2 bases to trimming and J lost 3 bases, with 8 bases between them. Germline V lookup: CDR1 DFQATT, CDR2 SNEGSKA (reference sequence). The CDR3 length is 14 residues. The CDR3 sequence: CSARLAIYNSPLHF. CDR3 bases: TGCAGTGCTAGATTGGCAATCTATAATTCACCCCTCCACTTT.

The chain uses TRBV19 and TRBJ2-6; 7 bases are a match to TRBD1. Germline assignment: CDR1 LNHDA and CDR2 SQIVND (reference sequence). CDR3 length: 18 residues. V lost 5 bases, J lost 5 bases, and 15 bases stayed unmatched. CDR3 residues: CASSHHRGPTGRANVLTF. The DNA for the CDR3 is TGTGCCAGTAGTCACCACAGGGGACCCACCGGTAGGGCCAACGTCCTGACTTTC.

V and J are TRBV9 and TRBJ1-6; 7 nucleotides line up with TRBD1. The CDR3 loop spans 15 amino acids. From germline, CDR1 is SGDLS and CDR2 YYNGEE. Losses at the gene ends were 2 bases for V and 7 bases for J; bases not matched to a gene: 6. The CDR3 nucleotides read TGTGCCAGCAGCGTCTCCGACAGGGCAAATTCACCCCTCCACTTT. This gives the protein CASSVSDRANSPLHF.

The chain employs TRBV7-8 and TRBJ1-4; 9 bases fit TRBD1. Germline lookup yields CDR1 SGHVS and CDR2 FQNEAQ. The CDR3 is 16 residues long. With 5 bases clipped from V and 6 bases from J, the junction kept 10 bases outside the gene matches. The CDR3: CASSGGTGQYYEKLFF. DNA of the CDR3: TGTGCCAGCAGCGGGGGGACAGGGCAATATTATGAAAAACTGTTTTTT.

This clonotype was seen a single time. This sequence joins TRBV12-5 and TRBJ2-1, with 13 bases fitting TRBD2. J was trimmed by 0 bases and V by 3 bases; bases with no gene match: 2. The CDR3 is 17 amino acids. Looked up from germline, CDR1 is LGHNT and CDR2 is FRNRAP. The CDR3 bases are TGTGCTAGTGGTTTAGGGACTAGCGGGGTCTCCTACAATGAGCAGTTCTTC. Translating it yields CASGLGTSGVSYNEQFF.

The V gene is TRBV7-9, the J gene TRBJ2-7; 9 bases line up with TRBD1. After removal of 5 bases from V and 6 bases from J, the junction contained 8 bases not matched to a gene. CDR1 and CDR2 (germline): SEHNR, FQNEAQ (reference sequence). This CDR3 comprises 14 residues. CDR3 loop: CASSPRDRDLEQYF. The CDR3 DNA reads as TGTGCCAGCAGCCCCCGGGACAGGGACCTCGAGCAGTACTTC.

V gene TRBV19 combines with J gene TRBJ2-7; D not resolved. The germline V gene has CDR1 LNHDA and CDR2 SQIVND (reference sequence). V was shortened by 3 bases and J by 2 bases, with 8 bases between the two germline ends. The CDR3 contains 13 residues. In nucleotides, the CDR3 is TGTGCCAGTAGTATTGGGCAGGCCTACGAGCAGTACTTC. It codes for CASSIGQAYEQYF.

This rearrangement joins TRBV7-2 to TRBJ2-5; 11 nucleotides agree with TRBD2. V trimming: 1 base; J trimming: 5 bases; junction bases outside the gene matches: 9. The CDR3 is made up of 17 amino acids. In germline, CDR1 is SGHTA, CDR2 FQGNSA. CDR3 region: CASSLGALAGGGETQYF. The CDR3 coding sequence is TGTGCCAGCAGCTTAGGAGCGCTAGCGGGGGGCGGTGAGACCCAGTACTTC.

This clonotype was seen a few times. The chain uses TRBV6-2 or TRBV6-3 and TRBJ2-4, with TRBD1 matching 8 bases. Germline-derived CDR1 and CDR2 are MNHEY and SVGEGT. The CDR3 spans 15 residues. V shed 5 bases and J 6 bases; nucleotides not matched to a gene: 9. The CDR3 DNA reads as TGTGCCAGCAGTGGCTCCCGGACAGGGATAAACATTCAGTACTTC. Translation: CASSGSRTGINIQYF.

The chain is built from TRBV5-6 and TRBJ1-4, with unresolved D. With 1 base removed from V and 8 bases from J, the gap between germline ends came to 6 bases. The CDR3 extends over 12 amino acids. Germline CDR1 SGHDT, CDR2 YYEEEE. The CDR3 sequence is CASSLPGEKLFF. In DNA form, the CDR3 reads TGTGCCAGCAGCTTGCCGGGAGAAAAACTGTTTTTT.

The genes are TRBV10-3 and TRBJ1-2, with D unresolved. This CDR3 has 12 residues. V lost 3 bases to trimming and J lost 7 bases, with 9 bases between them. Per germline, CDR1 ENHRY and CDR2 SYGVKD. CDR3 amino acids: CAISDPSSGYTF. DNA of the CDR3: TGTGCCATCAGTGACCCTTCATCTGGCTACACCTTC.

This clonotype was found many times. The V and J genes are TRBV20-1 and TRBJ2-4; possibly TRBD1 for D (6 bases). CDR3 length equals 14 residues. CDR1 is DFQATT and CDR2 is SNEGSKA in the germline V gene (reference sequence). Trimming shortened V by 4 bases and J by 4 bases, and 14 bases separated the two germline ends. CDR3 nucleotides: TGCAGTGCTACCTCGTACAGGGAAAAAAACATTCAGTACTTC. Amino acids: CSATSYREKNIQYF.

CDR3 DNA sequence: TGTGCCAGTGCCAAGGCTCGGGAGACCCAGTACTTC. Its translation: CASAKARETQYF. The genes are TRBV3-1 and TRBJ2-5; D is undetermined. The CDR3 is made up of 12 amino acids. V lost 9 bases to trimming and J lost 5 bases, with 13 bases between them. Germline assignment: CDR1 LGHDT and CDR2 YNNKEL (reference sequence).

This sequence joins TRBV3-1 and TRBJ1-5; D gene unclear. Germline CDR1 is LGHDT and CDR2 is YNNKEL (reference sequence). Trimming cost V 0 bases and J 5 bases, with 11 bases left between them. The CDR3 extends over 15 amino acids. CDR3 residues: CASSQDSASHQPQHF. Written as DNA, the CDR3 is TGTGCCAGCAGCCAAGATTCGGCTTCTCATCAGCCCCAGCATTTT.

This clonotype was detected only a few times. The genes are TRBV12-5 and TRBJ1-2; D is undetermined. With 7 bases removed from V and 5 bases from J, the gap between germline ends came to 20 bases. The CDR3 spans 15 residues. Germline V gives CDR1 LGHNT, CDR2 FRNRAP. The CDR3 sequence: CASVGEIPAEYGYTF. CDR3 DNA sequence: TGTGCTAGTGTCGGGGAGATCCCAGCAGAGTATGGCTACACCTTC.

This clonotype appeared a single time. The chain combines TRBV7-8 with TRBJ2-7, with TRBD1 matching 9 bases. Looked up from germline, CDR1 is SGHVS and CDR2 is FQNEAQ. The length of the CDR3 is 15 residues. J lost 3 bases, V lost 5 bases, and 8 bases had no gene match. DNA for the CDR3: TGTGCCAGCAGCCCGCGGACAGGGGCGATCTACGAGCAGTACTTC. This translates into CASSPRTGAIYEQYF.

The chain combines TRBV5-4 with TRBJ1-4, with 8 bases lining up with TRBD1. Germline V gives CDR1 SGHNT, CDR2 YYREEE (reference sequence). This CDR3 contains 15 residues. Trimming removed 3 bases from V and 7 bases from J; junction bases left unmatched: 8. CDR3 bases: TGTGCCAGCAGCTCGGCAGGGGGCGCGGGTGAAAAACTGTTTTTT. This sequence encodes CASSSAGGAGEKLFF.

V and J are TRBV3-1 and TRBJ1-1; tentatively, D is TRBD1 (5 bases). Germline V gene lookup returns CDR1 LGHDT and CDR2 YNNKEL (reference sequence). The CDR3 extends over 12 amino acids. Trimming removed 3 bases from V and 7 bases from J, with 9 bases in between. CDR3 nucleotides: TGTGCCAGCAGCCAGACAGAGGATGAAGCTTTCTTT. It encodes CASSQTEDEAFF. Variable domain in full (rest from reference TRBV3-1 and TRBJ1-1): DTAVSQTPKYLVTQMGNDKSIKCEQNLGHDTMYWYKQDSKKFLKIMFSYNNKELIINETVPNRFSPKSPDKAHLNLHINSLELGDSAVYFCASSQTEDEAFFGQGTRLTVV.